This T cell receptor (beta chain) was found in a study of blood T cells in healthy people across ages. Points from the study as a whole: Investigators viewed diversity estimates from one million T cells as underestimates, the study reported. PBMCs were not sorted, which prevented a conclusive comparison of naive versus antigen-experienced cells. Versus aged donors, long-lived donors had higher diversity and more naive CD4+ cells.

For this clonotype: What it binds is unknown. An end of the junction does not agree with germline; a read error may underlie this.

Combining a sample-barcoded 5' primer with a J-beta primer mix, a second PCR ran for about 7 to 12 cycles. TCRdb ran MiXCR on the 5' RACE reads and lists one entry per CDR3 protein. The sample holds some 1.5 million distinct CDR3 sequences, roughly 27% seen once. The sequencing input was blood. This sequence was found in a woman aged 30 to 39 in good health.

The CDR3 reads CASSFQSGRNGQFF. CDR3 DNA sequence: TGTGCCAGCAGTTTTCAGTCAGGGAGGAATGGGCAGTTCTTC. The chain couples TRBV12-3 or TRBV12-4 to TRBJ2-1; D is perhaps TRBD2 (6 bases). The CDR3 covers 14 residues.